Following are 12 T cell receptor beta chains from one sample sequenced in a study of T cell responses to AZD1222 COVID-19 vaccine. Here immunoSEQ multiplex PCR was the method, and the copy in TCRdb shows in-frame clones only, minus some. The table shows 120,000 to 150,000 clones, with about 87% occurring only once. Specimen: peripheral blood, collected on day 0 of AZD1222 vaccination. The receptors originated from an adult in good health.

The rearrangement uses TRBV18 and TRBJ1-2; 11 bases line up with TRBD1. Germline assignment: CDR1 KGHSH and CDR2 LQKENI. This CDR3 has 19 residues. Trimming cost V 6 bases and J 7 bases; bases outside gene matches: 22. DNA for the CDR3: TGTGCCAGCTCCCCCAGACCGGACAGGGGGCGCTTCTCCGAACTTGGCTACACCTTC. It encodes CASSPRPDRGRFSELGYTF.

The V gene is TRBV11-2, the J gene TRBJ2-7; 13 bases are a match to TRBD2. CDR3 length: 15 amino acids. V trimming: 3 bases; J trimming: 2 bases; junction bases outside the gene matches: 1. Germline loops: CDR1 SGHAT, CDR2 FQNNGV. Here the CDR3 reads CASSFTSGGAYEQYF. DNA of the CDR3: TGTGCCAGCAGCTTCACTAGCGGGGGGGCCTACGAGCAGTACTTC.

The gene calls are TRBV11-2 and TRBJ1-2; D gene uncertain. The ends were cut back, 0 bases at V and 4 bases at J, with 6 bases in the middle. The CDR3 length is 13 residues. Germline CDR1 is SGHAT and CDR2 is FQNNGV. CDR3 sequence reads: CASSLDPGYGYTF. The CDR3 nucleotides read TGTGCCAGCAGCTTAGATCCTGGCTATGGCTACACCTTC.

The chain links TRBV28 to TRBJ2-1, with a weak D call TRBD2 (5 bases). Trimming took 8 bases from V and 7 from J, leaving 15 bases between them. Germline lookup yields CDR1 MDHEN and CDR2 SYDVKM. This CDR3 is 13 amino acids long. The CDR3 region is CASWASPRNEQFF. CDR3 bases: TGTGCCAGCTGGGCTAGCCCGCGGAATGAGCAGTTCTTC. Combining the CDR3 with reference TRBV28 and TRBJ2-1 gives the whole variable domain DVKVTQSSRYLVKRTGEKVFLECVQDMDHENMFWYRQDPGLGLRLIYFSYDVKMKEKGDIPEGYSVSREKKERFSLILESASTNQTSMYLCASWASPRNEQFFGPGTRLTVL.

This rearrangement joins TRBV10-3 to TRBJ1-1, with D possibly matching TRBD1 (5 bases). Looked up from germline, CDR1 is ENHRY and CDR2 is SYGVKD. Trimming removed 6 bases from V and 1 base from J, with 9 bases in between. The CDR3 loop spans 13 amino acids. This CDR3 reads CAISKTENTEAFF. CDR3 nucleotide sequence: TGTGCCATCAGCAAGACAGAGAACACTGAAGCTTTCTTT.

The rearrangement joins TRBV7-2 to TRBJ2-5; D is unclear. CDR1 is SGHTA, CDR2 FQGNSA, per germline. This CDR3 has 12 amino acids. V shed 5 bases and J shed 3 bases, with 7 bases lying between them. Here the CDR3 DNA reads TGTGCCAGCAGCATCCAGAAAGAGACCCAGTACTTC. Translated, it gives CASSIQKETQYF.

The rearrangement links TRBV4-3 to TRBJ2-1, with unresolved D. Germline V gives CDR1 LGHNA, CDR2 YSLEER. This CDR3 region has 12 residues. V shed 0 bases and J shed 7 bases, with 4 bases lying between them. The CDR3 loop is CASSQDRNEQFF. In nucleotides, the CDR3 is TGCGCCAGCAGCCAAGATAGGAATGAGCAGTTCTTC.

The V gene is TRBV19, the J gene TRBJ1-2; D not resolved. Per germline, CDR1 LNHDA and CDR2 SQIVND (reference sequence). Between the trimmed V and J ends, which lost 6 bases and 4 bases, there was a span of 21 bases. The CDR3 spans 16 residues. CDR3 protein: CASRKTGGGSGYGYTF. CDR3 sequence (DNA): TGTGCCAGTAGAAAGACCGGAGGAGGTTCGGGCTATGGCTACACCTTC.

As to this clone: The sample has other DNA sequences that encode this CDR3 too. This chain links TRBV3-1 (or the pseudogene TRBV3-2) with TRBJ1-1; unclear D gene. The V and J ends lost 1 base and 2 bases respectively, with 5 bases between them. The CDR3 covers 13 residues. CDR1 is LGHDT and CDR2 is YNNKEL in the germline V gene (reference sequence). The CDR3 loop reads CASSQGGNTEAFF. The CDR3 DNA reads TGTGCCAGCAGCCAAGGGGGAAACACTGAAGCTTTCTTT.

V gene TRBV28 combines with J gene TRBJ1-2; possibly TRBD1 for D (6 bases). This CDR3 comprises 14 residues. The V gene lost 1 base and the J gene lost 7 bases, with 13 bases spanning the gap. Germline values: CDR1 MDHEN, CDR2 SYDVKM. The CDR3 DNA sequence: TGTGCCAGCAGTTTATTAGGGGGGTCGTCTGGCTACACCTTC. Its translation: CASSLLGGSSGYTF.

The chain employs TRBV29-1 and TRBJ2-2; weak D call: TRBD1 (5 bases). The germline CDR1 and CDR2 sequences are SQVTM and ANQGSEA. The germline V and J ends were trimmed by 0 bases and 2 bases, with 10 bases remaining between them. This CDR3 is 15 amino acids long. The CDR3 DNA reads as TGCAGCGTTGAAGATAAGGGGCTTAACACCGGGGAGCTGTTTTTT. This encodes CSVEDKGLNTGELFF.

This chain links TRBV19 with TRBJ1-2, with 10 bases aligning to TRBD1. The CDR3 runs to 15 residues. V was pared by 5 bases and J by 2 bases, with 5 bases of the junction left unmatched. The germline gives CDR1 LNHDA, CDR2 SQIVND (reference sequence). The CDR3 loop reads CASSPRTGGNYGYTF. CDR3 nucleotide sequence: TGTGCCAGTAGTCCCCGGACAGGGGGAAACTATGGCTACACCTTC. Variable domain in full (rest from reference TRBV19 and TRBJ1-2): DGGITQSPKYLFRKEGQNVTLSCEQNLNHDAMYWYRQDPGQGLRLIYYSQIVNDFQKGDIAEGYSVSREKKESFPLTVTSAQKNPTAFYLCASSPRTGGNYGYTFGSGTRLTVV.